A selection of T cell receptor beta chains follows, all from one sample in a study of blood T cells in healthy people across ages. TCRdb reprocessed the 5' RACE reads via MiXCR and lists one record per CDR3 protein. The sample has 800,000 or so distinct CDR3 sequences, approximately 25% seen once. These data were also filed under a second study, of T cells of mothers and their children.

Sequencing input: blood. These receptors came from a boy aged 5-17 years in good health. Each CDR3 is given without its conserved first and last residue. Not all rows give a size; the values are once, few, many and, for expanded clones, a class.

v_call | cdr3_length | clone_size | cdr3_aa
TRBV4-3 | 14 | NA | ASSQQGQGSYNEQF
TRBV5-1 | 12 | NA | ASTPEGRTYEQY
TRBV27 | 12 | NA | ATFGAGLNTEAF
TRBV28 | 13 | few | ASSLSGTGGKTQY
TRBV2 | 13 | NA | ASSGGRALNYEQY
TRBV7-3 | 12 | NA | ASSPLGGADTQY
TRBV20-1 | 11 | NA | SARVAGRETQY
TRBV6-5 | 10 | NA | ASRDGFYEQC
TRBV7-3 | 15 | NA | ASSLIDGRAGVETQY
TRBV27 | 13 | few | ASSWASSGTDTQY
TRBV4-3 | 14 | few | ASSQGRAAPKNIQY
TRBV6-1 | 12 | NA | ASTGLGDYNEQF
TRBV5-1 | 16 | NA | ASSLGASAGLSTDTQY
TRBV3-1 | 13 | NA | ASSQVFPGTYEQY
TRBV12-3/TRBV12-4 | 12 | NA | ASSWDRGRWGYT
TRBV4-3 | 13 | few | ASSQEVLGGTEAF
TRBV27 | 11 | few | ASSPGLAGVKF
TRBV5-5 | 12 | few | ASSLRGPWNEQF
TRBV6-4 | 13 | few | ASSALAAEGNEQF
TRBV12-3/TRBV12-4 | 11 | NA | ASSIGRPYGYT
TRBV11-3 | 13 | few | ASSLAAGGTHEQF
TRBV30 | 15 | few | AWSVRPGGQGGETQY
TRBV7-8 | 11 | NA | ASSSDSSYGQY
TRBV25-1 | 13 | NA | ASRGRTGNTDTQY
TRBV6-6 | 12 | NA | ASSWTGSNYGYT
TRBV15 | 11 | NA | ATTRQDLAKLF
TRBV12-3/TRBV12-4 | 11 | many | ASSLISTDTQY
TRBV28 | 11 | NA | ASSRVTDYGYT
TRBV9 | 13 | NA | ASSAGLAAQETQY
TRBV7-9 | 12 | NA | ASSDGLNRETQY
TRBV19 | 16 | few | GTRGTGGPLPYNQPQH
TRBV21-1 | 14 | NA | ASSNRGTAATDTQY
TRBV3-1 | 9 | NA | ASSLLTGMD
TRBV20-1 | 13 | NA | SARDDRGLDTEAF
TRBV7-2 | 13 | NA | ASSAPGAWGPEAF
TRBV25-1 | 14 | few | ASSGPPTDRGPGYT
TRBV11-2 | 12 | few | ASSSTGVRQGYT
TRBV5-1 | 13 | NA | ASSKDSTSSYEQY
TRBV29-1 | 12 | few | SVEDPGAEETQY
TRBV29-1 | 9 | few | SVTGWGGYT
TRBV7-8 | 15 | once | ASSLAMGQPGQNEQF
TRBV18 | 10 | many | ASSSSQETQY